The clone carrying this T cell receptor (beta chain) was observed a single time. The repertoire was sequenced with immunoSEQ multiplex PCR; TCRdb's copy has only in-frame clones and lacks some. The table has some 250,000 clones, more than 75% seen once. This sample stems from a study of blood T cell repertoires in COVID-19. Across the study: PBMCs, B-cell-depleted T cells, or T cells provided the cDNA or gDNA that made up the material.

V was clipped by 5 bases and J by 2 bases; unmatched bases: 10. Germline V lookup: CDR1 SGHTA, CDR2 FQGTGA. The CDR3 loop spans 18 amino acids. The receptor's source is a man older than 75 with acute or convalescent COVID-19. The J gene is TRBJ2-1, the V gene TRBV7-3; the match to TRBD2 covers 12 bases. The sample consisted of peripheral blood. As DNA, the CDR3 is TGTGCCAGCAGCCCGAAAGCCGCTAGCGGGAGGGCCTACAATGAGCAGTTCTTC. It specifies CASSPKAASGRAYNEQFF.